The 9 T cell receptor beta chains given below trace back to one sample, sequenced in a study of type 1 regulatory T cells. One entry per CDR3 protein, called by TCRdb with MiXCR from the reads. The sample lists 80,000 to 100,000 distinct CDR3 sequences, 31% occurring once. The sample taken for sequencing was CD4+ T cells, either the whole sample or a sorted fraction (not recorded which). These receptors were obtained from a human donor in good health.

This clonotype was observed a handful of times. The chain has TRBV11-2 and TRBJ2-1; TRBD2 agrees at 8 bases. In germline, CDR1 is SGHAT, CDR2 FQNNGV. The CDR3 spans 12 residues. V trimming: 5 bases; J trimming: 15 bases; junction bases outside the gene matches: 9. The CDR3 nucleotides read TGTGCCAGCAGCGACCCAGCGGGAGATTTGTTCTTC. Translated, it gives CASSDPAGDLFF.

This clonotype has ten or more counts. The CDR3 DNA reads as TGCAATCCTAGACAGGGCGACACTGAAGCTTTCTTT. Protein sequence: CNPRQGDTEAFF. The V call is TRBV20-1, the J call TRBJ1-1; 7 nucleotides align to TRBD1. CDR1 is DFQATT and CDR2 is SNEGSKA in the germline V gene (reference sequence). There are 12 residues in the CDR3.

This clonotype was recorded a few times. The rearrangement uses TRBV7-8 and TRBJ2-7; 10 nucleotides line up with TRBD1. From germline, CDR1 is SGHVS and CDR2 FQNEAQ. The CDR3 has 14 amino acids. The trim removed 5 bases at V and 4 bases at J, leaving 5 bases unmatched. The CDR3 here is CASSSRDRGYEQYF. The CDR3 nucleotides read TGTGCCAGCAGCAGCCGGGACAGGGGTTACGAGCAGTACTTC.

The CDR3 coding sequence is TGTGCCAGCAGCCAGTTGGGCCGCGAGCAGTACTTC. Encoded protein: CASSQLGREQYF. The chain joins TRBV28 to TRBJ2-7; no clear D gene. V lost 6 bases, J lost 6 bases, and 12 bases lay in between. This CDR3 is built from 12 residues. Germline assignment: CDR1 MDHEN and CDR2 SYDVKM.

The chain joins TRBV2 to TRBJ1-1; the D is unclear. The CDR3 length is 14 residues. Germline CDR1 and CDR2: SNHLY and FYNNEI. V shed 0 bases and J shed 6 bases, with 11 bases lying between them. For the CDR3, the DNA is TGTGCCAGCAGTGAAGCGCGTCCCACAGCTGAAGCTTTCTTT. Its protein is CASSEARPTAEAFF.

This clonotype turned up a few times. This chain connects TRBV2 to TRBJ2-6; D tentatively reads TRBD1 or TRBD2 (5 bases each). Looked up from germline, CDR1 is SNHLY and CDR2 is FYNNEI. The CDR3 runs 15 residues. Deletions cut 8 bases from V and 0 bases from J, with 11 bases between. This CDR3 reads CASLKGSSGANVLTF. The CDR3 DNA sequence: TGTGCCAGCCTCAAGGGGAGCTCTGGGGCCAACGTCCTGACTTTC.

The chain joins TRBV20-1 to TRBJ2-5; 9 nucleotides line up with TRBD2. Germline values: CDR1 DFQATT, CDR2 SNEGSKA (reference sequence). The V gene end was trimmed by 4 bases and the J gene end by 3 bases; junction bases not matched to a gene: 3. The CDR3 has 13 amino acids. The CDR3 reads CSAISGGEETQYF. The CDR3 nucleotides are TGCAGTGCTATTAGCGGGGGAGAAGAGACCCAGTACTTC.

To note about this clonotype: Compared with germline, one end of the junction differs, possibly owing to a read error. V gene TRBV28 combines with J gene TRBJ1-5; no clear D. The CDR3 is 14 amino acids. Germline loops: CDR1 MDHEN, CDR2 SYDVKM. CDR3 DNA: TGTGCCAGCAATAGGGAGTATAGCAATCAGTCCCAGCATTTT. Its translation: CASNREYSNQSQHF.

This chain links TRBV28 with TRBJ1-1; possibly TRBD1 for D (5 bases). Trimming left V 4 bases short and J 1 base short, with 13 bases between. The CDR3 is made up of 15 amino acids. Per the germline V gene, CDR1 is MDHEN and CDR2 is SYDVKM. The CDR3 reads CASSSGRGRNTEAFF. In DNA form, the CDR3 reads TGTGCCAGCAGTTCCGGACGGGGGAGGAACACTGAAGCTTTCTTT.